The source of this T cell receptor (beta chain) is a study of blood T cell repertoires in COVID-19. The CDR3 extends over 15 amino acids. The germline gives CDR1 MNHEY, CDR2 SMNVEV (reference sequence). Deletions cut 0 bases from V and 6 bases from J, with 14 bases between. Profiling relied on immunoSEQ multiplex PCR, and the TCRdb table lists in-frame clones only, not all of them. The sample records fewer than 350,000 clones, more than 70% being singletons. Sequences were obtained from peripheral blood. This TCR derives from a woman aged 30 to 39 with COVID-19, enrolled during active disease. The rearrangement joins TRBV27 to TRBJ1-2; no reliable D call. CDR3 sequence reads: CASSLSGSGVNGYTF. The CDR3 bases are TGTGCCAGCAGTTTATCGGGTTCCGGGGTAAATGGCTACACCTTC.